The T cell receptor beta chain described here comes from a study of early T cells in non-severe SARS-CoV-2 infection. Germline V CDR1 and CDR2: LNHDA, SQIVND (reference sequence). The CDR3 contains 17 residues. V dropped 5 bases and J dropped 1 base, with 15 bases sitting between them. Only one count was recorded for this clonotype. TCRdb recomputed calls from the 5' RACE reads with MiXCR, one row per CDR3 protein. The sample has about 63,000 distinct CDR3 sequences; 13% are singletons. The sample taken for sequencing was whole blood. This TCR was sampled from an adult who was a healthcare worker with PCR-confirmed SARS-CoV-2 infection or an uninfected control (not recorded which). The chain joins TRBV19 to TRBJ2-6; D is unresolved. The CDR3, as DNA: TGTGCCAGTAGTTCCGGGCCTCGCCCGTCTGGGGCCAACGTCCTGACTTTC. Translation: CASSSGPRPSGANVLTF.